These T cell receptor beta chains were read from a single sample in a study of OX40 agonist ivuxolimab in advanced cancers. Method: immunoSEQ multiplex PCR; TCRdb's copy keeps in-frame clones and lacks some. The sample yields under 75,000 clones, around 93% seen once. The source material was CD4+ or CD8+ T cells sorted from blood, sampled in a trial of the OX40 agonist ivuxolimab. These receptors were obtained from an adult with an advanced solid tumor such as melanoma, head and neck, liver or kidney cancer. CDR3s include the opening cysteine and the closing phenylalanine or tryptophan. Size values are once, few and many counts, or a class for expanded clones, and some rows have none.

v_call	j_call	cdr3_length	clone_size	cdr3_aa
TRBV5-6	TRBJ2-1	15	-	CASSPGPPDYNEQFF
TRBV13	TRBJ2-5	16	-	CASSTLLIAGQETQYF
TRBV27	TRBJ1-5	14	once	CASSLVGGNQPQHF
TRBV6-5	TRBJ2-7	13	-	CASSTTGTYEQYF
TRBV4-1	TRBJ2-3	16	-	CASSQSTSGSTDTQYF
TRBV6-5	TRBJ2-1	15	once	CASSYVTSGRGEQFF
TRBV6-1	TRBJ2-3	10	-	CASGTDRQYF
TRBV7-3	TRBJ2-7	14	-	CASSLSGGPGEQYF
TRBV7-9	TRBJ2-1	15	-	CASSPHDSSYNEQFF
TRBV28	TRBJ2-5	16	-	CASSTPPSGSEETQYF
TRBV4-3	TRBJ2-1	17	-	CASSQDFVLAGEGEQFF
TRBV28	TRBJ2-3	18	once	CASTPYGELAGHTDTQYF
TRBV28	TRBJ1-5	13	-	CASSHPDSLSQHF
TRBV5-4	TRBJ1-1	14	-	CASSGTGSGTEAFF
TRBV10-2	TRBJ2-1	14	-	CASNRYGPYNEQFF
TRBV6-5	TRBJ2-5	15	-	CASRPGTILQETQYF
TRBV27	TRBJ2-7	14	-	CASRVVAGPYEQYF
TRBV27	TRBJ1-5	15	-	CASSLMVGSNQPQHF
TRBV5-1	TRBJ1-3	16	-	CASSRDDPSSGNTIYF
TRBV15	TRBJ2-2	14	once	CATSSPEDTGELFF
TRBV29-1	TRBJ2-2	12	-	CSVYWATGELFF
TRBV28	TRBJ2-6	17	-	CASTSDRWDPGANVLTF
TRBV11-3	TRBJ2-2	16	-	CASSPRTGVGTGELFF
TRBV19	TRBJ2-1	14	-	CASSIDLVYNEQFF
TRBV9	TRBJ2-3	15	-	CASSVVGTSTDTQYF
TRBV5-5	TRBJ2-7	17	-	CASSPTTGTSGDYEQYF
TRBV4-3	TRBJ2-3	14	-	CASSQVGGKDTQYF
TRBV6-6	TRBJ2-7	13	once	CASSWADTYEQYF
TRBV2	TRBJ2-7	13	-	CASSYGPSYEQYF
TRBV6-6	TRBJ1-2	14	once	CASSYSWGKYGYTF
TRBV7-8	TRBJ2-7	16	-	CASSLAIEGFYDEQYF
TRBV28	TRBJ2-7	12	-	CASSAPGYEQYF
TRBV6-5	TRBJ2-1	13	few	CASSYEGLNEQFF
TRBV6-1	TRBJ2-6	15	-	CASSEGGSGANVLTF
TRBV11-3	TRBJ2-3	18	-	CASSLVSRGRAGTDTQYF
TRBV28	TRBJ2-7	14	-	CASSLADSSYEQYF
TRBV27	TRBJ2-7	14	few	CASSNPGRMYEQYF
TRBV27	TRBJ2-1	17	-	CASSSPLAGSSYNEQFF
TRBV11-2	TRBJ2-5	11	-	CASSLVREQYF
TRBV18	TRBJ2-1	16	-	CASSPPGTSGYNEQFF
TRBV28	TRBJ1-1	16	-	CASSLYEAEMNTEAFF
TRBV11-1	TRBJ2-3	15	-	CASRSRDRGTDTQYF
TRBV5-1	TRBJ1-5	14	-	CASSLFGSNQPQHF
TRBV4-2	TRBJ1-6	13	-	CASSPDSNSPLHF
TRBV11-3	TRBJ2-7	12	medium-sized	CASSFESSEQYF
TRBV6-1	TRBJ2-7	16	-	CASSEARQGFIYEQYF
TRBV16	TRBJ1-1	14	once	CASIRTGGYTEAFF
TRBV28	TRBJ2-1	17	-	CASSLHLGTPSYNEQFF